This T cell receptor (beta chain) was identified in a study of regulatory T cells in long-lasting Graves disease. Time point noted: persistent/refractory GD, antithyroid drugs over 5 years with positive TRAb. Extracted PBMC RNA gave rise to the TCR library. The CDR3 contains 15 residues. CDR1 and CDR2 from the germline V gene are MDHEN and SYDVKM. V was trimmed by 11 bases and J by 3 bases, leaving 19 bases between them. This clonotype was seen many times. The authors built TCR beta libraries using iRepertoire HTBI primers and Arm-PCR of CDR3 regions. MiXCR, applied by TCRdb to the multiplex PCR reads, yields one record per CDR3 protein. The sample lists about 470,000 distinct CDR3 sequences; roughly 20% were seen once.

V and J are TRBV28 and TRBJ2-2; tentatively, D is TRBD1 or TRBD2 (5 bases each). This clonotype was sampled from a female donor with Graves disease. Sequencing used peripheral blood mononuclear cells (PBMCs), obtained when the disease was refractory, from a patient treated with antithyroid drugs. CDR3 loop: CALGDGVSDTGELFF. The CDR3 DNA sequence: TGTGCCCTAGGGGACGGGGTGTCGGACACCGGGGAGCTGTTTTTT.